These 32 T cell receptor beta chains originate from one sample sequenced in a study of OX40 agonist ivuxolimab in advanced cancers. The method was immunoSEQ multiplex PCR; TCRdb's version includes in-frame clones alone and lacks a portion of them. The sample holds around 33,000 clones, about 90% seen once. Sequencing was performed on CD4+ or CD8+ T cells sorted from blood, taken in a trial of the OX40 agonist ivuxolimab. These receptors came from an adult with an advanced solid tumor such as melanoma, head and neck, liver or kidney cancer.

The chain is built from TRBV6-5 and TRBJ1-2, with D tentatively TRBD1 (5 bases). This CDR3 is built from 15 residues. Germline CDR1 reads MNHEY; CDR2 reads SVGAGI. Trimming shortened V by 0 bases and J by 3 bases, and 11 bases separated the two germline ends. The CDR3: CASSYSWGNDYGYTF. The CDR3 bases are TGTGCCAGCAGTTACTCGTGGGGGAACGACTATGGCTACACCTTC.

The V call is TRBV18, the J call TRBJ1-2, with a weak D call TRBD1 (5 bases). The CDR3 loop spans 14 amino acids. Germline V gene data show CDR1 as KGHSH and CDR2 as LQKENI. Trimming took 4 bases from V and 6 from J, leaving 15 bases between them. The DNA of the CDR3 is TGTGCCAGCTCACAGGTTCCTGGGGGGGATGGCTACACCTTC. Translating gives CASSQVPGGDGYTF.

V usage is TRBV25-1 and J usage is TRBJ2-7, with D possibly matching TRBD1 (5 bases). Germline V CDR1 and CDR2: MGHDK, SYGVNS. V was cut by 4 bases and J by 7 bases, with 17 bases left in between. This CDR3 has 14 amino acids. Here the CDR3 reads CASSARALPLEQYF. The CDR3, as DNA: TGTGCCAGCAGTGCCAGGGCCCTCCCTTTGGAGCAGTACTTC.

This clone was seen once. This chain connects TRBV30 to TRBJ1-1; 8 bases are shared with TRBD1. The V segment lost 4 bases and the J segment 5 bases; nucleotides outside the gene matches: 12. Germline values: CDR1 GTSNPN, CDR2 SVGIG (reference sequence). The CDR3 totals 15 residues. CDR3: CAWTWIRGRRTEAFF. For the CDR3, the DNA is TGTGCCTGGACCTGGATCAGGGGGCGTCGAACTGAAGCTTTCTTT.

The chain uses TRBV25-1 and TRBJ2-1; 11 bases match TRBD2. With 2 bases clipped from V and 7 bases from J, the junction kept 4 bases outside the gene matches. CDR1 is MGHDK, CDR2 SYGVNS, per germline. The CDR3 contains 15 residues. The CDR3 protein is CASSELAGGSNEQFF. In DNA form, the CDR3 reads TGTGCCAGCAGTGAACTAGCGGGGGGTTCGAATGAGCAGTTCTTC.

The rearrangement links TRBV27 to TRBJ2-2, with 12 bases fitting TRBD2. Germline CDR1 is MNHEY and CDR2 is SMNVEV (reference sequence). The CDR3 loop spans 17 amino acids. V was clipped by 3 bases and J by 1 base; unmatched bases: 3. The CDR3 DNA sequence: TGTGCCAGCAGTTTGCTAGCGGGAGGGGGGAACACCGGGGAGCTGTTTTTT. Amino acid sequence: CASSLLAGGGNTGELFF.

The rearrangement joins TRBV6-1 to TRBJ2-5, with 12 bases that match TRBD2. CDR1 is MNHNS and CDR2 is SASEGT in the germline V gene. After removal of 0 bases from V and 4 bases from J, the junction contained 3 bases not matched to a gene. This CDR3 region has 16 residues. CDR3 sequence reads: CASSEALAGGSETQYF. The CDR3 nucleotides are TGTGCCAGCAGTGAAGCCCTAGCGGGAGGGTCAGAGACCCAGTACTTC.

J is TRBJ2-1 and V is TRBV10-2; perhaps TRBD2 as D (5 bases). The V and J ends lost 5 bases and 4 bases respectively, with 21 bases between them. This CDR3 is 17 amino acids long. Germline values: CDR1 WSHSY, CDR2 SAAADI. The CDR3 DNA sequence: TGCGCCAGCAGTCTGCCGGACTCCGATTACATTTACAATGAGCAGTTCTTC. Translating it yields CASSLPDSDYIYNEQFF.

The chain couples TRBV16 to TRBJ1-3, with a possible D match to TRBD1 (5 bases). From germline, CDR1 is KGHSY and CDR2 FQNENV. The CDR3 length is 14 residues. Trimming removed 0 bases from V and 4 bases from J, with 7 bases in between. The CDR3 nucleotides are TGTGCCAGCAGCCAATCGGGACGGGGAAACACCATATATTTT. Its protein is CASSQSGRGNTIYF.

The rearrangement joins TRBV5-1 to TRBJ1-2; TRBD1 agrees at 7 bases. The CDR3 is made up of 15 amino acids. V lost 2 bases to trimming and J lost 2 bases; unmatched junction nucleotides: 6. Germline V gene sequence: CDR1 SGHRS, CDR2 YFSETQ. CDR3 DNA sequence: TGCGCCAGCAGCTTCGTTACAGGGGAAAACTATGGCTACACCTTC. Translation gives CASSFVTGENYGYTF.

The gene calls are TRBV18 and TRBJ2-5; 8 bases are a match to TRBD1. Germline trimming cut 5 bases from V and 5 bases from J; bases unmatched to any gene: 13. CDR1 KGHSH and CDR2 LQKENI come from the germline V gene. The CDR3 is 16 residues long. Here the CDR3 DNA reads TGTGCCAGCTCAGGACAGGGTTCGGCGCAGGCTGAGACCCAGTACTTC. Translating gives CASSGQGSAQAETQYF. Complete variable domain (other parts from reference TRBV18 and TRBJ2-5): NAGVMQNPRHLVRRRGQEARLRCSPMKGHSHVYWYRQLPEEGLKFMVYLQKENIIDESGMPKERFSAEFPKEGPSILRIQQVVRGDSAAYFCASSGQGSAQAETQYFGPGTRLLVL.

The V call is TRBV6-1, the J call TRBJ2-7, with 9 bases fitting TRBD1. The V and J ends lost 3 bases and 3 bases, in that order; junction bases with no gene match: 6. Germline assignment: CDR1 MNHNS and CDR2 SASEGT. CDR3 length: 15 amino acids. In DNA, the CDR3 is TGTGCCAGCAGTGACGCCGGGACAGGGATCTACGAGCAGTACTTC. It is translated as CASSDAGTGIYEQYF.

The rearrangement joins TRBV9 to TRBJ2-2; D remains unclear. Germline CDR1 reads SGDLS; CDR2 reads YYNGEE. There are 14 residues in the CDR3. V lost 3 bases and J 2 bases, leaving 8 bases between the germline ends. CDR3 DNA: TGTGCCAGCAGCGGCGCCCCAAACACCGGGGAGCTGTTTTTT. Amino acid sequence: CASSGAPNTGELFF. The full variable domain, its missing parts supplied by reference TRBV9 and TRBJ2-2, is DSGVTQTPKHLITATGQRVTLRCSPRSGDLSVYWYQQSLDQGLQFLIQYYNGEERAKGNILERFSAQQFPDLHSELNLSSLELGDSALYFCASSGAPNTGELFFGEGSRLTVL.

This clone was seen more than once but under ten times. The chain uses TRBV6-6 and TRBJ2-5; D not resolved. The CDR3 is made up of 14 amino acids. Per the germline V gene, CDR1 is MNHNY and CDR2 is SVGAGI (reference sequence). V was trimmed by 7 bases and J by 0 bases, leaving 12 bases between them. CDR3: CASTPHTYQETQYF. The CDR3 DNA is TGTGCCAGCACCCCTCACACGTACCAAGAGACCCAGTACTTC.

The V and J genes are TRBV7-6 and TRBJ1-5, with a weak D call TRBD1 (6 bases). Germline V gene data show CDR1 as SGHVS and CDR2 as FNYEAQ. Trimming shortened V by 1 base and J by 5 bases, and 6 bases separated the two germline ends. The CDR3 has 13 amino acids. This CDR3 reads CASSLGTDQPQHF. CDR3 DNA: TGTGCCAGCAGCTTAGGGACAGATCAGCCCCAGCATTTT. Full variable domain (remainder filled in from reference TRBV7-6 and TRBJ1-5): GAGVSQSPRYKVTKRGQDVALRCDPISGHVSLYWYRQALGQGPEFLTYFNYEAQQDKSGLPNDRFSAERPEGSISTLTIQRTEQRDSAMYRCASSLGTDQPQHFGDGTRLSIL.

The V call is TRBV5-1, the J call TRBJ2-1; 9 bases are a match to TRBD2. The CDR3 has 18 residues. Germline V gene data show CDR1 as SGHRS and CDR2 as YFSETQ. J lost 5 bases, V lost 0 bases, and 12 bases had no gene match. The CDR3 protein is CASSLAISTSGLNNEQFF. The CDR3 DNA sequence: TGCGCCAGCAGCTTGGCCATTTCGACTAGCGGACTAAACAATGAGCAGTTCTTC.

The CDR3, as DNA: TGTGCCAGCAGCGCCTACAGGGGGCGTGACGGGGAGCTGTTTTTT. Translated: CASSAYRGRDGELFF. The chain is built from TRBV7-6 and TRBJ2-2, with TRBD1 matching over 9 bases. CDR3 size: 15 residues. Trimming cost V 5 bases and J 7 bases; bases outside gene matches: 8. Per germline, CDR1 SGHVS and CDR2 FNYEAQ.

V is TRBV7-8 and J is TRBJ1-6; 9 bases match TRBD1. CDR1 is SGHVS, CDR2 FQNEAQ, per germline. The CDR3 has 15 residues. V shed 5 bases, J shed 7 bases, and the junction held 6 bases outside the gene matches. CDR3 in amino acids: CASSPRTGDNSPLHF. In DNA form, the CDR3 reads TGTGCCAGCAGCCCGAGGACAGGGGACAATTCACCCCTCCACTTT.

The chain links TRBV7-6 to TRBJ2-7; possible D gene TRBD1, 6 bases. The CDR3 covers 16 residues. Germline CDR1 reads SGHVS; CDR2 reads FNYEAQ. V was trimmed by 5 bases and J by 0 bases, leaving 17 bases between them. The CDR3 bases are TGTGCCAGCAGCCCCCGCCTAGACAGGTCCTCCTACGAGCAGTACTTC. Translating it yields CASSPRLDRSSYEQYF.

The rearrangement links TRBV7-2 to TRBJ1-2; weak D call: TRBD1 (5 bases). V shed 6 bases and J shed 8 bases, with 19 bases lying between them. Germline V gene sequence: CDR1 SGHTA, CDR2 FQGNSA. The CDR3 has 14 residues. CDR3 sequence reads: CASSPSFGGKGYTF. The CDR3 DNA sequence: TGTGCCAGCAGTCCGTCCTTCGGGGGAAAGGGCTACACCTTC.

The sample holds one count of this clone. This chain uses TRBV7-8 with TRBJ1-1; 10 bases fit TRBD1. From germline, CDR1 is SGHVS and CDR2 FQNEAQ. The CDR3 runs to 14 residues. V shed 5 bases, J shed 4 bases, and the junction held 4 bases outside the gene matches. CDR3 nucleotides: TGTGCCAGCAGCCCAAGGACAGGGGGCACTGAAGCTTTCTTT. Amino acid sequence: CASSPRTGGTEAFF.

The J gene is TRBJ2-2, the V gene TRBV9; 9 nucleotides match TRBD1. V gave up 2 bases and J gave up 4 bases; unmatched junction bases: 6. The germline V gene encodes CDR1 SGDLS and CDR2 YYNGEE. The CDR3 spans 16 residues. The CDR3 sequence is CASSVDSTGGTGELFF. For the CDR3, the DNA is TGTGCCAGCAGCGTTGACTCGACAGGGGGCACCGGGGAGCTGTTTTTT.

The rearrangement joins TRBV7-2 to TRBJ2-3; weak D call: TRBD2 (5 bases). Germline values: CDR1 SGHTA, CDR2 FQGNSA. The CDR3 has 13 amino acids. V was trimmed by 2 bases and J by 4 bases, leaving 7 bases between them. CDR3 protein: CASSLRGPDTQYF. The CDR3 DNA follows: TGTGCCAGCAGCTTAAGAGGGCCAGATACGCAGTATTTT.

The chain employs TRBV19 and TRBJ1-2; 7 bases are shared with TRBD1. The germline V gene encodes CDR1 LNHDA and CDR2 SQIVND (reference sequence). There are 14 residues in the CDR3. V gave up 7 bases and J gave up 1 base; unmatched junction bases: 6. Here the CDR3 reads CASTDRDGNYGYTF. The CDR3 DNA sequence: TGTGCCAGTACAGACAGGGATGGTAACTATGGCTACACCTTC.

This chain connects TRBV7-2 to TRBJ1-6, with TRBD1 matching over 8 bases. V trimming: 1 base; J trimming: 10 bases; junction bases outside the gene matches: 6. This CDR3 has 15 residues. Germline lookup yields CDR1 SGHTA and CDR2 FQGNSA. The CDR3 DNA reads as TGTGCCAGCAGCTTAGTGTCAGGGGGCGGATCACCCCTCCACTTT. This encodes CASSLVSGGGSPLHF.

The chain combines TRBV2 with TRBJ2-3, with TRBD2 matching 7 bases. Per the germline V gene, CDR1 is SNHLY and CDR2 is FYNNEI. This CDR3 region has 15 residues. The ends lost 10 bases at V and 1 base at J; junction bases unmatched: 11. DNA for the CDR3: TGTGCCACCCGGCTGGGGCTAGCGGGCACAGATACGCAGTATTTT. Protein sequence: CATRLGLAGTDTQYF.

CDR3 in amino acids: CASSENSYGYTF. Here the CDR3 DNA reads TGCGCCAGCAGTGAGAACAGCTATGGCTACACCTTC. The rearrangement uses TRBV10-2 and TRBJ1-2; D call uncertain. Trimming stripped 2 bases from V and 4 bases from J, with 5 bases between. Looked up from germline, CDR1 is WSHSY and CDR2 is SAAADI. The CDR3 extends over 12 amino acids.

The rearrangement joins TRBV2 to TRBJ2-2, with 9 nucleotides matching TRBD1. Germline assignment: CDR1 SNHLY and CDR2 FYNNEI. The CDR3 spans 15 residues. V trimming: 6 bases; J trimming: 6 bases; junction bases outside the gene matches: 8. CDR3 coding DNA: TGTGCCAGCAGACTATTCGGGACAGGGTCCGGGGAGCTGTTTTTT. Protein sequence: CASRLFGTGSGELFF.

This rearrangement joins TRBV7-2 to TRBJ2-7; D not resolved. CDR1 SGHTA and CDR2 FQGNSA come from the germline V gene. The V gene lost 1 base and the J gene lost 3 bases, with 4 bases spanning the gap. This CDR3 is built from 12 residues. CDR3 region: CASSLGYYEQYF. CDR3 nucleotides: TGTGCCAGCAGCTTAGGATACTACGAGCAGTACTTC.

The chain carries TRBV2 and TRBJ2-5, with no clear D. V lost 3 bases and J 5 bases, leaving 4 bases between the germline ends. In germline, CDR1 is SNHLY, CDR2 FYNNEI. The CDR3 spans 11 residues. The CDR3 region is CASSDPETQYF. The DNA of the CDR3 is TGTGCCAGCAGTGATCCCGAGACCCAGTACTTC.

This clone appeared once. The chain combines TRBV19 with TRBJ1-5, with D tentatively TRBD1 (6 bases). V was trimmed by 1 base and J by 7 bases, leaving 14 bases between them. The CDR3 consists of 15 residues. Germline lookup yields CDR1 LNHDA and CDR2 SQIVND (reference sequence). The CDR3 loop is CASSIVRGQRQPQHF. As DNA, the CDR3 is TGTGCCAGTAGTATAGTTCGGGGGCAGAGGCAGCCCCAGCATTTT.

The V call is TRBV30, the J call TRBJ2-3; the D is unclear. Per the germline V gene, CDR1 is GTSNPN and CDR2 is SVGIG (reference sequence). V lost 0 bases, J lost 5 bases, and 12 bases lay in between. The CDR3 sequence is 14 residues long. The CDR3 sequence is CAWSVESLGDTQYF. The CDR3 coding sequence is TGTGCCTGGAGTGTAGAAAGCTTGGGAGATACGCAGTATTTT. The variable domain in full, completed from reference TRBV30 and TRBJ2-3, reads SQTIHQWPATLVQPVGSPLSLECTVEGTSNPNLYWYRQAAGRGLQLLFYSVGIGQISSEVPQNLSASRPQDRQFILSSKKLLLSDSGFYLCAWSVESLGDTQYFGPGTRLTVL.